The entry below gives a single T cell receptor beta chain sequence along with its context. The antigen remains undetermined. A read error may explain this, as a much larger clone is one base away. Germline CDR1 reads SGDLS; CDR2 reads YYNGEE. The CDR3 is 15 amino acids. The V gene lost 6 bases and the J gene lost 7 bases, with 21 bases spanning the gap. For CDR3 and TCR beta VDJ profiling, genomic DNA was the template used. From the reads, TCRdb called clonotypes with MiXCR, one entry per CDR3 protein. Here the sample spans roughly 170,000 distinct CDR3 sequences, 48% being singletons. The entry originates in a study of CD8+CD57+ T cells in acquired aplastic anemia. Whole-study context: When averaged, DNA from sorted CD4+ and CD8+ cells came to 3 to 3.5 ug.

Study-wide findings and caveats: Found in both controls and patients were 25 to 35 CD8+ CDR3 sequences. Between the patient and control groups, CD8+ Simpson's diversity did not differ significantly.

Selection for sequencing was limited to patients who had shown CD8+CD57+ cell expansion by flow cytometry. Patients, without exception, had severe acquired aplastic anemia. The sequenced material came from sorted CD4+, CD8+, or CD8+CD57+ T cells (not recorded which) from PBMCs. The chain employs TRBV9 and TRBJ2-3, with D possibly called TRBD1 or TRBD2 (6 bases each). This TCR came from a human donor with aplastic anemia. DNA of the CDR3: TGTGCCAGCAACCCAGCGGTGGGACGGGGGCATACGCAGTATTTT. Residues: CASNPAVGRGHTQYF. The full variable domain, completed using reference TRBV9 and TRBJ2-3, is DSGVTQTPKHLITATGQRVTLRCSPRSGDLSVYWYQQSLDQGLQFLIQYYNGEERAKGNILERFSAQQFPDLHSELNLSSLELGDSALYFCASNPAVGRGHTQYFGPGTRLTVL.